The rows below give T cell receptor beta chains drawn from one sample of a study of response to subunit inactivated influenza vaccine. TCRdb redid the calling of the RT-PCR reads with MiXCR, one entry per CDR3 protein. Seen here are about 780,000 distinct CDR3 sequences, approximately 18% observed once, and the top ten hold approximately 10%. Sequenced material: PBMCs from blood, taken 5 to 6 days after vaccination. The receptors here all came from a man in his fifties who received an inactivated influenza vaccine. Both conserved end residues are part of each CDR3. Each record gives: J gene, D gene, V gene, clone size, CDR3 DNA, CDR3 protein. The D gene is left open where the match is weak. The size of a clone is reported for some rows only, either as once, few or many, or as a class for expanded clones.

TRBJ2-1	TRBD2	TRBV15	NA	TGTGCCACCAGCAGCGGGCCCACTAGCGGGTCGCCCTCTTCCTACAATGAGCAGTTCTTC	CATSSGPTSGSPSSYNEQFF
TRBJ2-7	NA	TRBV7-8	many	TGTGCCAGCAGCTCAGACGGCTACGAGCAGTACTTC	CASSSDGYEQYF
TRBJ2-7	NA	TRBV12-3/TRBV12-4	few	TGTGCCAGCAGTTCCCTCGCCCCCGAGCAGTACTTC	CASSSLAPEQYF
TRBJ2-5	NA	TRBV10-3	few	TGTGCCATCAGGGCCCAAGAGACCCAGTACTTC	CAIRAQETQYF
TRBJ2-1	NA	TRBV29-1	NA	TGCAGCGTTGAGCTGTACCCTTGGGATGAGCAGTTCTTC	CSVELYPWDEQFF
TRBJ2-3	TRBD2	TRBV7-9	NA	TGTGCCAGCAGCGAACTAGCGGGGGGAACAGATACGCAGTATTTT	CASSELAGGTDTQYF
TRBJ2-7	TRBD2	TRBV4-2	NA	TGTGCCAGCAGCCAAGAGCTAGCGGTCGACTTCGAGCAGTACTTC	CASSQELAVDFEQYF
TRBJ2-1	TRBD2	TRBV4-3	NA	TGCGCCAGCAGCCAAGATTGGGATAGCGGGGCCCTAACCTACAATGAGCAGTTCTTC	CASSQDWDSGALTYNEQFF
TRBJ2-5	NA	TRBV7-6	few	TGTGCCAGCAGCTTATGGAGAGAGACCCAGTACTTC	CASSLWRETQYF
TRBJ2-7	NA	TRBV3-1	NA	TGTGCCAGCAGCTACCGGGACAACCTCTTAGGCGAGCAGTACTTC	CASSYRDNLLGEQYF
TRBJ1-1	TRBD1	TRBV12-3/TRBV12-4	NA	TGTGCCAGCAGTAGGGCGACAGGGGCCATGAACACTGAAGCTTTCTTT	CASSRATGAMNTEAFF
TRBJ2-2	NA	TRBV12-3/TRBV12-4	many	TGTGCCAGCAAGTCTACGAGGAACACCGGGGAGCTGTTTTTT	CASKSTRNTGELFF
TRBJ2-3	NA	TRBV20-1	few	TGCAGTGCTAGAGATTATTCCCAGGGCGGGGGCTCAGATACGCAGTATTTT	CSARDYSQGGGSDTQYF
TRBJ2-1	NA	TRBV11-2	NA	TGTGCCAGCAGCTTAGTTTCGCTTTACAATGAGCAGTTCTTC	CASSLVSLYNEQFF
TRBJ2-5	TRBD2	TRBV6-1	NA	TGTGCCAGCAGTCAACAACGACTAGCGTACCAAGAGACCCAGTACTTC	CASSQQRLAYQETQYF
TRBJ2-1	NA	TRBV20-1	NA	TGCAGTGCCGACAGTCCCCAGGAGCAGTTCTTC	CSADSPQEQFF